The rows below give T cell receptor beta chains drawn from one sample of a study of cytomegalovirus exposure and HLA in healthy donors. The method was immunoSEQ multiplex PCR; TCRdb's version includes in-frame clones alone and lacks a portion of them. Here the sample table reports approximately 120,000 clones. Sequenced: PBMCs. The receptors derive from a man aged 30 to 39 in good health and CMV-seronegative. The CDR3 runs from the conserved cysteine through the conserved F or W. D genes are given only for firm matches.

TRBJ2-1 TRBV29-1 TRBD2 CSVESLAGVLLDEQFF TGCAGCGTTGAGTCTCTAGCGGGAGTTTTGCTCGATGAGCAGTTCTTC
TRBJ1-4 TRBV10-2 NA CASSAANEKLFF TGCGCCAGCAGTGCAGCTAATGAAAAACTGTTTTTT
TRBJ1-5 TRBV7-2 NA CASSFTGRNQPQHF TGTGCCAGCAGCTTTACAGGTCGCAATCAGCCCCAGCATTTT
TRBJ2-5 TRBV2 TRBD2 CASSEALRGGGSKETQYF TGTGCCAGCAGTGAAGCGCTTCGTGGTGGCGGGAGTAAAGAGACCCAGTACTTC
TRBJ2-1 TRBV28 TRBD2 CASASGRAMDEQFF TGTGCCAGCGCTAGCGGGAGGGCCATGGATGAGCAGTTCTTC
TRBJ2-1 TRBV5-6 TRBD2 CASSGTSGRRSYNEQFF TGTGCCAGCAGCGGGACTAGCGGGAGGCGCTCCTACAATGAGCAGTTCTTC
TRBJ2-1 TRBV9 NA CASSQGGGYNEQFF TGTGCCAGCAGCCAAGGGGGGGGCTACAATGAGCAGTTCTTC
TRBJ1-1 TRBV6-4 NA CASRRTGNTEAFF TGTGCCAGCAGAAGAACAGGAAACACTGAAGCTTTCTTT
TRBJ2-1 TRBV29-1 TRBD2 CSVRGPSGRIDEQFF TGCAGCGTCCGAGGGCCTAGCGGGAGGATTGATGAGCAGTTCTTC
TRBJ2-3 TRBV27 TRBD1 CASSLLGQTITDTQYF TGTGCCAGCAGTTTACTGGGACAGACAATCACAGATACGCAGTATTTT
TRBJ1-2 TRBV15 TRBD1 CATSRAGTGPDYGYTF TGTGCCACCAGCAGAGCCGGGACAGGGCCCGACTATGGCTACACCTTC
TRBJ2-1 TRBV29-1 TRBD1 CSVWGHRGVPGEQFF TGCAGCGTTTGGGGGCACAGGGGCGTTCCGGGTGAGCAGTTCTTC
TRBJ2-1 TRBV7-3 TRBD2 CASSSTSGEQFF TGTGCCAGCAGCTCAACTAGCGGCGAGCAGTTCTTC
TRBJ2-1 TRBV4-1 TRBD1 CASSLGQEYNEQFF TGCGCCAGCAGCTTGGGACAGGAGTACAATGAGCAGTTCTTC
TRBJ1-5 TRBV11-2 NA CASSLERFNQPQHF TGTGCCAGCAGCTTAGAGAGGTTTAATCAGCCCCAGCATTTT
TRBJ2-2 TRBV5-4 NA CASSSGQNTGELFF TGTGCCAGCAGCTCGGGACAAAACACCGGGGAGCTGTTTTTT
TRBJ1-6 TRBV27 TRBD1 CASGPGQGSLLINSPLHF TGTGCCAGCGGACCGGGACAGGGTTCCCTACTGATTAATTCACCCCTCCACTTT
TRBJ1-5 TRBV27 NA CASSSGRLVNQPQHF TGTGCCAGCAGTTCAGGGCGCTTAGTCAATCAGCCCCAGCATTTT
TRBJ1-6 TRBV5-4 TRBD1 CASSLGGDRSAPLHF TGTGCCAGCAGCTTGGGGGGGGACAGGTCGGCGCCCCTCCACTTT
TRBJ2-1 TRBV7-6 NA CASGGSYNEQFF TGTGCCAGCGGCGGGTCCTACAATGAGCAGTTCTTC
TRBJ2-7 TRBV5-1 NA CASSSREQGGDYEQYF TGCGCCAGCAGCTCACGGGAACAGGGAGGGGATTACGAGCAGTACTTC
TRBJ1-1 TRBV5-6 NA CASSLGTEAFF TGTGCCAGCAGCCTGGGGACAGAAGCTTTCTTT
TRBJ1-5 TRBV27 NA CASSFQGGNQPQHF TGTGCCAGCAGTTTCCAGGGTGGCAATCAGCCCCAGCATTTT
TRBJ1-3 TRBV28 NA CASSLWGGLSGNTIYF TGTGCCAGCAGTTTATGGGGTGGGCTTTCTGGAAACACCATATATTTT
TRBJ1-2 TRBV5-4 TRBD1 CASSLPRGLGYTF TGTGCCAGCAGCTTGCCCAGGGGGCTTGGCTACACCTTC
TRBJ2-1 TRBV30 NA CAWSVLVGNEQFF TGTGCCTGGAGTGTCCTAGTTGGGAATGAGCAGTTCTTC
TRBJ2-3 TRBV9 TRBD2 CASSVGLAGGHITDTQYF TGTGCCAGCAGCGTAGGACTAGCGGGAGGCCACATCACAGATACGCAGTATTTT
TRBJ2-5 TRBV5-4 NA CASSLGGLQETQYF TGTGCCAGCAGCTTGGGCGGCCTACAAGAGACCCAGTACTTC